This passage covers 3 T cell receptor beta chains from one sample sequenced in a study of blood T cell repertoires in COVID-19. Repertoires were generated with immunoSEQ multiplex PCR, while TCRdb's copy carries only in-frame clones and drops some. The table has some 99,000 clones, over 70% seen once. The sequenced sample was peripheral blood. All receptors come from a human donor in a cohort sampled during active or convalescent COVID-19.

This clone was counted a few times. The V call is TRBV20-1, the J call TRBJ2-1; possibly TRBD2 for D (6 bases). The V gene's germline CDR1 is DFQATT and CDR2 SNEGSKA (reference sequence). The CDR3 runs 13 residues. Trimming removed 3 bases from V and 12 bases from J, with 18 bases in between. The CDR3 reads CSASVSGVSGQFF. CDR3 coding DNA: TGCAGTGCTAGTGTGTCGGGAGTGTCGGGGCAGTTCTTC.

This chain joins TRBV27 and TRBJ2-3; 7 nucleotides align to TRBD1. V shed 2 bases and J 6 bases; nucleotides not matched to a gene: 2. CDR1 MNHEY and CDR2 SMNVEV come from the germline V gene (reference sequence). The length of the CDR3 is 13 residues. CDR3 region: CASSLLGQDTQYF. The CDR3 DNA is TGTGCCAGCAGTTTACTGGGACAGGATACGCAGTATTTT.

This clone was counted between two and nine times. The genes are TRBV14 and TRBJ2-2; maybe TRBD2 (7 bases). Germline V gene sequence: CDR1 SGHDN, CDR2 FVKESK. The CDR3 is 19 amino acids. The V end was cut by 3 bases, the J end by 5 bases, with 25 bases between. The CDR3 sequence is CASSQDVAGAFPWTGELFF. The DNA of the CDR3 is TGTGCCAGCAGCCAGGATGTCGCGGGGGCTTTTCCCTGGACCGGGGAGCTGTTTTTT.